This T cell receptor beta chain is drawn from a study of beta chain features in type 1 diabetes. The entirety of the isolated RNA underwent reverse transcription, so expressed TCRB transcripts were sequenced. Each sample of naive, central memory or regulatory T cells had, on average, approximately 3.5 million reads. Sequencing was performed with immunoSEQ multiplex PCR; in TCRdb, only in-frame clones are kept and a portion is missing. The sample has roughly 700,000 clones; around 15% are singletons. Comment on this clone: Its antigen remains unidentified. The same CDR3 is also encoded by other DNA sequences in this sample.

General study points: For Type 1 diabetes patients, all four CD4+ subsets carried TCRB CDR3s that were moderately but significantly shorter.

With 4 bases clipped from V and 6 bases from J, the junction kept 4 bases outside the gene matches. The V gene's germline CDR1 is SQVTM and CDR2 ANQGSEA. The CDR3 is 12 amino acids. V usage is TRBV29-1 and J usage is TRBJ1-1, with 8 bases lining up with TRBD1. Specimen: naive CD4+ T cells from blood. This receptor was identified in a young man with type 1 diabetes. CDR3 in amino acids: CSVVQGAAEAFF. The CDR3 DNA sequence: TGCAGCGTTGTGCAGGGGGCGGCTGAAGCTTTCTTT.